The 27 T cell receptor beta chains given below trace back to one sample, sequenced in a study of cytomegalovirus exposure and HLA in healthy donors. Amplification used 60 Vbeta primers and 13 Jbeta primers. Only in-frame clones appear in the TCRdb table, and some are missing; sequencing was by immunoSEQ multiplex PCR. The sample has some 97,000 clones; about 79% are singletons. The source material was PBMCs. These receptors all stem from a woman younger than 35 in good health and CMV-seronegative.

The chain employs TRBV16 and TRBJ1-4; no clear D. The CDR3 is 15 residues long. Trimming left V 0 bases short and J 7 bases short, with 12 bases between. CDR1 and CDR2 (germline): KGHSY, FQNENV. The CDR3 nucleotides are TGTGCCAGCAGCCAATCCGGTCACCGGGGTGAAAAACTGTTTTTT. Translated, it gives CASSQSGHRGEKLFF.

This chain connects TRBV19 to TRBJ2-1; TRBD1 matches 8 bases. The V gene end was trimmed by 4 bases and the J gene end by 8 bases; junction bases not matched to a gene: 10. The germline gives CDR1 LNHDA, CDR2 SQIVND (reference sequence). CDR3 size: 15 residues. DNA for the CDR3: TGTGCCAGTAGTAAGACAGGGGTGGGCATAGATGAGCAGTTCTTC. This sequence encodes CASSKTGVGIDEQFF.

This clone has a single count. This sequence joins TRBV19 and TRBJ2-1, with 7 bases aligning to TRBD2. Trimming removed 4 bases from V and 0 bases from J; junction bases left unmatched: 6. CDR3 length: 16 residues. CDR1 and CDR2 (germline): LNHDA, SQIVND (reference sequence). The DNA for the CDR3 is TGTGCCAGTAGTAGGGCTAGCGGCAGCTCCTACAATGAGCAGTTCTTC. Residues: CASSRASGSSYNEQFF.

J is TRBJ2-1 and V is TRBV11-2; TRBD2 might be the D (5 bases). The CDR3 length is 15 residues. Germline CDR1 and CDR2: SGHAT and FQNNGV. V gave up 5 bases and J gave up 4 bases, with 15 bases separating them. The CDR3 DNA is TGTGCCAGCAGCACTCTCATAGCGCCATACAATGAGCAGTTCTTC. Translation: CASSTLIAPYNEQFF.

The rearrangement joins TRBV6-5 to TRBJ2-5; 8 bases agree with TRBD2. The trim removed 5 bases at V and 5 bases at J, leaving 4 bases unmatched. There are 13 residues in the CDR3. Germline CDR1 MNHEY, CDR2 SVGAGI. CDR3 region: CASSETGGETQYF. In DNA, the CDR3 is TGTGCCAGCAGTGAAACGGGAGGGGAGACCCAGTACTTC.

A remark on this clone: Mismatch with germline at one junction end may stem from a read error. Other DNA sequences in this sample translate to the same CDR3. This sequence joins TRBV6-6 and TRBJ1-5; possible D gene TRBD1, 6 bases. Germline values: CDR1 MNHNY, CDR2 SVGAGI (reference sequence). The CDR3 is made up of 14 amino acids. CDR3 coding DNA: TGTGCCAGCAGTTACTTACATGACAGGTTCCCCCAACATTTT. It is translated as CASSYLHDRFPQHF.

V is TRBV2 and J is TRBJ2-7; 8 nucleotides match TRBD1. The CDR3 extends over 16 amino acids. Germline V lookup: CDR1 SNHLY, CDR2 FYNNEI. The V segment lost 7 bases and the J segment 4 bases; nucleotides outside the gene matches: 15. CDR3 nucleotides: TGTGCCAGCACCTGGAGTCCGGGACAGGACGGATACGAGCAGTACTTC. Translating gives CASTWSPGQDGYEQYF. Looking up the rest from reference TRBV2 and TRBJ2-7 gives the full variable domain: EPEVTQTPSHQVTQMGQEVILRCVPISNHLYFYWYRQILGQKVEFLVSFYNNEISEKSEIFDDQFSVERPDGSNFTLKIRSTKLEDSAMYFCASTWSPGQDGYEQYFGPGTRLTVT.

The V gene is TRBV27, the J gene TRBJ1-2; D may be TRBD1 (6 bases). The CDR3 totals 14 residues. Trimming left V 4 bases short and J 3 bases short, with 12 bases between. CDR1 MNHEY and CDR2 SMNVEV come from the germline V gene (reference sequence). The CDR3 loop reads CASSYRVRDYGYTF. Written as DNA, the CDR3 is TGTGCCAGCAGTTACAGGGTCAGGGACTATGGCTACACCTTC.

The chain is built from TRBV30 and TRBJ2-1; D possibly corresponds to TRBD2 (5 bases). Trimming cost V 2 bases and J 2 bases, with 13 bases left between them. CDR3 length: 15 residues. CDR1 GTSNPN and CDR2 SVGIG come from the germline V gene (reference sequence). CDR3 residues: CAWSPDFVAYNEQFF. The DNA for the CDR3 is TGTGCCTGGAGTCCGGACTTCGTAGCCTACAATGAGCAGTTCTTC.

The CDR3 protein is CASSLGLQETQYF. The DNA for the CDR3 is TGTGCCAGCAGCTTAGGACTACAAGAGACCCAGTACTTC. The rearrangement uses TRBV11-3 and TRBJ2-5; D is possibly TRBD2 (5 bases). Germline CDR1 SGHNT, CDR2 YENEEA. This CDR3 region has 13 residues. Trimming cost V 1 base and J 2 bases, with 5 bases left between them.

This CDR3 reads CASSEPGQGAYQFRDSPLHF. In DNA, the CDR3 is TGTGCCAGCAGTGAGCCGGGACAGGGGGCCTACCAATTCCGGGATTCACCCCTCCACTTT. The chain joins TRBV2 to TRBJ1-6; 12 nucleotides agree with TRBD1. Germline CDR1 SNHLY, CDR2 FYNNEI. The ends lost 3 bases at V and 8 bases at J; junction bases unmatched: 17. The CDR3 is made up of 20 amino acids. Supplemented by reference TRBV2 and TRBJ1-6, the full variable domain reads EPEVTQTPSHQVTQMGQEVILRCVPISNHLYFYWYRQILGQKVEFLVSFYNNEISEKSEIFDDQFSVERPDGSNFTLKIRSTKLEDSAMYFCASSEPGQGAYQFRDSPLHFGNGTRLTVT.

This chain uses TRBV5-1 with TRBJ1-1, with a tentative D call TRBD1 (6 bases). The V gene lost 4 bases and the J gene lost 1 base, with 20 bases spanning the gap. The CDR3 contains 17 residues. In germline, CDR1 is SGHRS, CDR2 YFSETQ. For the CDR3, the DNA is TGCGCCAGCAGCCCAAGGGGGGGGCGGGGGAGGAACACTGAAGCTTTCTTT. Translation: CASSPRGGRGRNTEAFF.

As concerns this clone: A read error may account for a junction end that differs from germline. V is TRBV15 and J is TRBJ2-2; TRBD2 agrees at 7 bases. This CDR3 spans 17 amino acids. CDR1 is LNHNV, CDR2 YYDKDF, per germline (reference sequence). CDR3 protein: CATSRDRLAIGSGELLF. DNA for the CDR3: TGTGCCACCAGCAGAGATCGACTAGCTATTGGTTCCGGGGAGCTGCTTTTT.

The V gene is TRBV4-3, the J gene TRBJ2-2; D remains ambiguous. V was trimmed by 1 base and J by 0 bases, leaving 9 bases between them. Germline V gene lookup returns CDR1 LGHNA and CDR2 YSLEER. This CDR3 has 16 residues. CDR3 protein: CASSQVQRANTGELFF. In DNA form, the CDR3 reads TGCGCCAGCAGCCAAGTCCAACGGGCGAACACCGGGGAGCTGTTTTTT.

The chain links TRBV7-2 to TRBJ2-7; 9 nucleotides match TRBD1. Germline CDR1 is SGHTA and CDR2 is FQGNSA. The CDR3 is made up of 15 amino acids. V was pared by 2 bases and J by 9 bases, with 11 bases of the junction left unmatched. CDR3 in amino acids: CASSLTGTGRIGQYF. As DNA, the CDR3 is TGTGCCAGCAGCTTAACCGGGACAGGGAGGATAGGGCAGTACTTC.

The chain employs TRBV5-4 and TRBJ2-7; possibly TRBD2 for D (5 bases). Germline CDR1 reads SGHNT; CDR2 reads YYREEE (reference sequence). Trimming removed 4 bases at V and 7 bases at J, with 15 bases between. The CDR3 has 13 amino acids. The CDR3: CASSLDWSGEQYF. CDR3 bases: TGTGCCAGCAGCCTGGACTGGTCCGGGGAGCAGTACTTC.

V usage is TRBV9 and J usage is TRBJ2-3, with 8 bases lining up with TRBD1. V lost 3 bases and J lost 11; bases outside the gene matches: 26. The CDR3 sequence is 19 residues long. Germline V gene data show CDR1 as SGDLS and CDR2 as YYNGEE. The CDR3 spells CASSAEISGFRDRPQGQYF. The CDR3 DNA is TGTGCCAGCAGCGCAGAGATTAGTGGATTCCGGGACAGGCCTCAAGGGCAGTATTTT.

V is TRBV6-1 and J is TRBJ2-5; 8 bases line up with TRBD1. The CDR3 sequence is 15 residues long. V dropped 7 bases and J dropped 5; count of bases not matched to a gene: 12. Germline CDR1 MNHNS, CDR2 SASEGT. The CDR3 DNA reads TGTGCCAGCAACTTATTAGCAGGGGGCGGCGAGACCCAGTACTTC. Residues: CASNLLAGGGETQYF.

The J gene is TRBJ1-6, the V gene TRBV4-2; the D is unclear. This CDR3 is 15 amino acids long. The germline V gene encodes CDR1 LGHNA and CDR2 YNFKEQ. Trimming left V 1 base short and J 6 bases short, with 10 bases between. The CDR3 DNA sequence: TGTGCCAGCAGCCAAGGCTTTCGGGTTAATTCACCCCTCCACTTT. Protein sequence: CASSQGFRVNSPLHF.

This rearrangement joins TRBV4-3 to TRBJ2-6; maybe TRBD1 (5 bases). The CDR3 is 17 amino acids. Germline loops: CDR1 LGHNA, CDR2 YSLEER. Deletions cut 4 bases from V and 0 bases from J, with 13 bases between. For the CDR3, the DNA is TGCGCCAGCAGCCGCGAAGGAGACAGCTCTGGGGCCAACGTCCTGACTTTC. As protein: CASSREGDSSGANVLTF.

This clone was observed a few times. V is TRBV4-3 and J is TRBJ2-7; D might be TRBD2 (5 bases). CDR3 length: 13 residues. The ends were cut back, 0 bases at V and 7 bases at J, with 10 bases in the middle. The germline gives CDR1 LGHNA, CDR2 YSLEER. The CDR3 DNA sequence: TGCGCCAGCAGCCAAGATCGAGGGTGGGAGCAGTACTTC. Its protein is CASSQDRGWEQYF.

This clone was seen once. The genes are TRBV7-2 and TRBJ2-5, with a tentative D call TRBD2 (6 bases). The CDR3 consists of 17 residues. V was pared by 1 base and J by 1 base, with 16 bases between. Germline CDR1 SGHTA, CDR2 FQGNSA. The CDR3 protein is CASSLVSYSSGQETQYF. CDR3 nucleotides: TGTGCCAGCAGCTTAGTGAGTTACAGTAGCGGCCAAGAGACCCAGTACTTC.

The chain recombines TRBV7-2 with TRBJ2-3; TRBD2 aligns across 10 bases. This CDR3 contains 19 residues. Germline V CDR1 and CDR2: SGHTA, FQGNSA. After removal of 0 bases from V and 3 bases from J, the junction contained 12 bases not matched to a gene. The CDR3 sequence: CASSLAPTGASGRTDTQYF. The CDR3 nucleotides read TGTGCCAGCAGCTTAGCCCCCACCGGGGCTAGCGGGAGAACAGATACGCAGTATTTT.

In this sample, this clone turned up a few times. This sequence joins TRBV5-1 and TRBJ2-5; TRBD1 matches at 7 bases. This CDR3 has 14 amino acids. Germline V lookup: CDR1 SGHRS, CDR2 YFSETQ. V trimming: 2 bases; J trimming: 4 bases; junction bases outside the gene matches: 5. For the CDR3, the DNA is TGCGCCAGCAGCTTTGGCCACAGGGGAGAGACCCAGTACTTC. It specifies CASSFGHRGETQYF.

The rearrangement links TRBV6-1 to TRBJ1-6; D is unresolved. The CDR3 has 14 amino acids. V was cut by 1 base and J by 7 bases, with 8 bases left in between. CDR1 MNHNS and CDR2 SASEGT come from the germline V gene. CDR3 DNA: TGTGCCAGCAGTGAAGGCGCGGGAAATTCACCCCTCCACTTT. It codes for CASSEGAGNSPLHF.

The chain carries TRBV19 and TRBJ2-5; no firm D call. Trimming pared 5 bases from V and 1 base from J, leaving 11 bases between. The CDR3 totals 14 residues. Germline V gene data show CDR1 as LNHDA and CDR2 as SQIVND (reference sequence). The CDR3 DNA reads TGTGCCAGTAGTGTGAGGAGTGCCCAAGAGACCCAGTACTTC. Translation gives CASSVRSAQETQYF.

This clone was seen more than once but under ten times. The CDR3 is CASSLAPGGYEQYF. The DNA for the CDR3 is TGCGCCAGCAGCTTGGCTCCGGGAGGCTACGAGCAGTACTTC. J is TRBJ2-7 and V is TRBV5-1; 7 bases align to TRBD2. The V segment lost 0 bases and the J segment 3 bases; nucleotides outside the gene matches: 3. This CDR3 is 14 amino acids long. Germline V CDR1 and CDR2: SGHRS, YFSETQ.